This T cell receptor beta chain was captured by sequencing in a study of CXCR3-negative and CXCR3-positive naive CD8 T cells. Notes on this clonotype: What it binds is unknown.

UMI-labeled 5' RACE TRB cDNA libraries were prepared from the cells. TCRdb re-called the 5' RACE reads; one entry per CDR3 protein, DNA not given. The sample has roughly 140,000 distinct CDR3 sequences. Study-wide results and limits: Against CXCR3-negative naive cells, CXCR3-positive naive cells showed more hydrophobic TRB CDR3s.

This CDR3 comprises 14 residues. The chain links TRBV12-3 or TRBV12-4 to TRBJ1-1; TCRdb's D call of TRBD1 is untestable without DNA. This receptor was identified in a human donor in good health. Some clones in this sample may be carry-over from other donors' samples. Sequencing was carried out using naive CXCR3+ CD8+ T cells from blood. Described subset: CD45RO-CCR7+CD27+CD95- naive CD8+ T cells expressing CXCR3 (TNR3+). The CDR3 sequence: CASSQVHRDTEAFF.